Listed below are T cell receptor beta chains from one sample, sequenced in a study of shared clonotypes between healthy human individuals. Repertoires were generated with immunoSEQ multiplex PCR, while TCRdb's copy carries only in-frame clones and drops some. The sample shows about 2.2 million clones, 80% to 95% of them seen only once. The sample taken for sequencing was naive CD8+ T cells from PBMCs. These receptor sequences come from a man in his late teens or twenties in good health. Some clones in this sample may be carry-over from other donors' samples. The CDR3 runs from the conserved cysteine through the conserved F or W. D genes are given only for firm matches.

V: TRBV28
D: -
J: TRBJ2-2
CDR3: CASSLDRYNTGELFF
DNA: TGTGCCAGCAGTCTTGACAGATATAACACCGGGGAGCTGTTTTTT

V: TRBV2
D: TRBD2
J: TRBJ2-6
CDR3: CATLTSGSVSGANVLTF
DNA: TGTGCCACCCTGACTAGCGGGTCAGTCTCTGGGGCCAACGTCCTGACTTTC

V: TRBV28
D: -
J: TRBJ2-1
CDR3: CASSASVYEQFF
DNA: TGTGCCAGCAGTGCTAGCGTCTATGAGCAGTTCTTC

V: TRBV28
D: -
J: TRBJ1-4
CDR3: CASSSLLSWGELFF
DNA: TGTGCCAGCAGTTCACTCCTCTCTTGGGGGGAACTGTTTTTT

V: TRBV6-6
D: -
J: TRBJ1-2
CDR3: CASSYSGVDHGYTF
DNA: TGTGCCAGCAGTTACAGTGGAGTCGACCATGGCTACACCTTC

V: TRBV7-9
D: -
J: TRBJ2-7
CDR3: CASSLLVGPHEQYF
DNA: TGTGCCAGCAGCTTACTCGTTGGACCCCACGAGCAGTACTTC

V: TRBV13
D: TRBD1
J: TRBJ2-2
CDR3: CASSPKGQRGNTGELFF
DNA: TGTGCCAGCAGCCCGAAGGGACAGAGAGGAAACACCGGGGAGCTGTTTTTT

V: TRBV4-1
D: TRBD2
J: TRBJ2-7
CDR3: CASSQGLAGDGGSYEQYF
DNA: TGCGCCAGCAGCCAAGGTTTAGCGGGAGATGGGGGCTCCTACGAGCAGTACTTC

V: TRBV27
D: -
J: TRBJ1-5
CDR3: CASSAPGDSNQPQHF
DNA: TGTGCCAGCAGTGCCCCCGGAGATAGCAATCAGCCCCAGCATTTT

V: TRBV4-3
D: TRBD1
J: TRBJ1-5
CDR3: CASSLRTGSNQPQHF
DNA: TGCGCCAGCAGCTTGAGGACAGGATCTAATCAGCCCCAGCATTTT

V: TRBV27
D: TRBD1
J: TRBJ1-4
CDR3: CASSYRTGNEKLFF
DNA: TGTGCCAGCAGTTACCGGACAGGGAACGAAAAACTGTTTTTT